The 17 T cell receptor beta chains below come from one sample, sequenced in a study of shared clonotypes between healthy human individuals. TCRdb keeps only in-frame clones here, not all; method: immunoSEQ multiplex PCR. In the table there are under 1,100,000 clones, approximately 68% of which are singletons. Source material: memory CD4+ T cells sorted from blood. Subset here: CD45RA-negative fraction. These receptors originate from a man younger than 35 in good health.

The chain employs TRBV5-1 and TRBJ1-1; no firm D call. V was clipped by 5 bases and J by 1 base, with 9 bases between them. The length of the CDR3 is 13 residues. Germline V lookup: CDR1 SGHRS, CDR2 YFSETQ. CDR3 loop: CASREPANTEAFF. CDR3 bases: TGCGCCAGCAGGGAACCGGCGAACACTGAAGCTTTCTTT.

The rearrangement uses TRBV2 and TRBJ1-5; 7 positions match TRBD1. From germline, CDR1 is SNHLY and CDR2 FYNNEI. This CDR3 contains 16 residues. V lost 5 bases to trimming and J lost 1 base; unmatched junction nucleotides: 8. Here the CDR3 reads CASSLQQGRSNQPQHF. The CDR3 DNA follows: TGTGCCAGCAGTCTTCAACAGGGGAGGAGCAATCAGCCCCAGCATTTT.

In its sample, this clone was seen a few times. The sample contains more than one DNA sequence encoding this CDR3. The chain uses TRBV2 and TRBJ2-7; D assignment may be TRBD1 or TRBD2 (6 bases each). Trimming pared 3 bases from V and 4 bases from J, leaving 10 bases between. This CDR3 spans 13 amino acids. CDR1 and CDR2 from the germline V gene are SNHLY and FYNNEI. CDR3 nucleotides: TGTGCCAGCAGTGAGGGGGGCCTTTACGAGCAGTACTTC. Translation: CASSEGGLYEQYF.

The V and J genes are TRBV7-8 and TRBJ1-2; D may be TRBD1 (5 bases). Trimming pared 3 bases from V and 4 bases from J, leaving 6 bases between. This CDR3 region has 12 residues. Germline CDR1 reads SGHVS; CDR2 reads FQNEAQ. DNA of the CDR3: TGTGCCAGCAGCTTTCAGGGCTATGGCTACACCTTC. Translating it yields CASSFQGYGYTF.

This chain uses TRBV10-2 with TRBJ1-6, with 7 bases matching TRBD1. Looked up from germline, CDR1 is WSHSY and CDR2 is SAAADI. V trimming: 0 bases; J trimming: 9 bases; junction bases outside the gene matches: 17. The CDR3 consists of 19 residues. The DNA for the CDR3 is TGCGCCAGCAGTGAGTCTAGACAGGGCTCGCCAGTAAGGAGTTCACCCCTCCACTTT. Protein product: CASSESRQGSPVRSSPLHF.

The genes are TRBV15 and TRBJ1-2; a weak D match, TRBD1 (5 bases). Trimming left V 4 bases short and J 1 base short, with 7 bases between. The CDR3 covers 13 residues. Looked up from germline, CDR1 is LNHNV and CDR2 is YYDKDF (reference sequence). Here the CDR3 DNA reads TGTGCCACCAGCAAACAGGATAACTATGGCTACACCTTC. Translation: CATSKQDNYGYTF.

This chain uses TRBV9 with TRBJ2-3; D not certain. This CDR3 is 15 amino acids long. Trimming removed 3 bases from V and 2 bases from J, with 13 bases in between. The germline CDR1 and CDR2 sequences are SGDLS and YYNGEE. DNA of the CDR3: TGTGCCAGCAGCGATGGGCGCGGATTCACAGATACGCAGTATTTT. Its translation is CASSDGRGFTDTQYF.

This chain uses TRBV27 with TRBJ2-4; the D call may be TRBD1 or TRBD2 (5 bases each). From germline, CDR1 is MNHEY and CDR2 SMNVEV (reference sequence). The CDR3 contains 17 residues. Trimming stripped 5 bases from V and 1 base from J, with 18 bases between. CDR3 region: CASSPSGPKGAKNIQYF. CDR3 DNA sequence: TGTGCCAGCAGTCCCTCGGGACCTAAAGGGGCCAAAAACATTCAGTACTTC.

The chain couples TRBV18 to TRBJ1-6; D remains ambiguous. Deletions cut 3 bases from V and 1 base from J, with 13 bases between. This CDR3 has 17 residues. Germline-derived CDR1 and CDR2 are KGHSH and LQKENI. CDR3 protein: CASSPNTVRSYNSPLHF. The CDR3, as DNA: TGTGCCAGCTCACCTAACACCGTTAGGTCCTATAATTCACCCCTCCACTTT.

The chain recombines TRBV19 with TRBJ1-1; D unresolved. Germline CDR1 reads LNHDA; CDR2 reads SQIVND (reference sequence). The CDR3 is 15 residues long. Trimming stripped 6 bases from V and 0 bases from J, with 14 bases between. The CDR3 reads CASRAGGVLNTEAFF. In nucleotides, the CDR3 is TGTGCCAGTAGGGCAGGAGGAGTATTGAACACTGAAGCTTTCTTT.

A remark on this clone: This sample includes further DNA sequences coding for the same CDR3. The chain recombines TRBV11-3 with TRBJ2-5; 12 nucleotides match TRBD2. Germline lookup yields CDR1 SGHNT and CDR2 YENEEA. The J segment lost 2 bases and the V segment lost 5 bases, leaving 3 bases of the junction unmatched. The CDR3 totals 15 residues. CDR3: CASSLGTSGQETQYF. DNA of the CDR3: TGTGCCAGCAGCCTGGGGACTAGCGGGCAAGAGACCCAGTACTTC. The full variable domain, in which reference TRBV11-3 and TRBJ2-5 provide the parts outside the CDR3, is EAGVVQSPRYKIIEKKQPVAFWCNPISGHNTLYWYLQNLGQGPELLIRYENEEAVDDSQLPKDRFSAERLKGVDSTLKIQPAELGDSAVYLCASSLGTSGQETQYFGPGTRLLVL.

The rearrangement joins TRBV11-2 to TRBJ2-5; TRBD2 matches at 14 bases. This CDR3 is built from 17 residues. Germline trimming cut 3 bases from V and 5 bases from J; bases unmatched to any gene: 8. Germline V gene sequence: CDR1 SGHAT, CDR2 FQNNGV. In nucleotides, the CDR3 is TGTGCCAGCAGCTTTGGGACTAGCGGGGGCCCAAAGGAGACCCAGTACTTC. Residues: CASSFGTSGGPKETQYF.

This clone was counted a few times. V gene TRBV10-3 combines with J gene TRBJ2-2; D is undetermined. The V end lost 6 bases, the J end lost 7 bases, and 15 bases lay between the germline ends. Looked up from germline, CDR1 is ENHRY and CDR2 is SYGVKD. CDR3 length: 14 residues. CDR3 DNA: TGTGCCATCAGAGACTCCGGGTTCGACGGGGAGCTGTTTTTT. Its translation: CAIRDSGFDGELFF.

The chain combines TRBV5-1 with TRBJ1-1; the D gene is possibly TRBD1 (5 bases). Trimming cost V 7 bases and J 4 bases, with 23 bases left between them. Looked up from germline, CDR1 is SGHRS and CDR2 is YFSETQ. The CDR3 runs 16 residues. CDR3 in amino acids: CASAPGRTWGGTEAFF. The CDR3 DNA sequence: TGCGCCAGCGCCCCGGGGCGTACCTGGGGGGGCACTGAAGCTTTCTTT.

The chain joins TRBV19 to TRBJ2-6; tentative D call: TRBD1 (6 bases). Trimming shortened V by 1 base and J by 0 bases, and 7 bases separated the two germline ends. CDR3 length: 16 amino acids. Germline V gene lookup returns CDR1 LNHDA and CDR2 SQIVND (reference sequence). The CDR3 region is CASSIGTDSGANVLTF. CDR3 bases: TGTGCCAGTAGTATAGGGACAGACTCTGGGGCCAACGTCCTGACTTTC.

The DNA of the CDR3 is TGTGCCAGTACCGAAACGGGACTGGAGGCAGGTGGCTACACCTTC. Protein sequence: CASTETGLEAGGYTF. The rearrangement links TRBV19 to TRBJ1-2; weak D call: TRBD1 (5 bases). The CDR3 totals 15 residues. Trimming shortened V by 7 bases and J by 7 bases, and 22 bases separated the two germline ends. Germline CDR1 reads LNHDA; CDR2 reads SQIVND (reference sequence). The whole variable domain, remainder taken from reference TRBV19 and TRBJ1-2, is DGGITQSPKYLFRKEGQNVTLSCEQNLNHDAMYWYRQDPGQGLRLIYYSQIVNDFQKGDIAEGYSVSREKKESFPLTVTSAQKNPTAFYLCASTETGLEAGGYTFGSGTRLTVV.

The chain has TRBV6-5 and TRBJ2-7, with a possible D match to TRBD2 (6 bases). Looked up from germline, CDR1 is MNHEY and CDR2 is SVGAGI. The CDR3 contains 15 residues. Deletions cut 2 bases from V and 7 bases from J, with 18 bases between. CDR3 bases: TGTGCCAGCAGTTACCAACAGGTAGCGGCCGGGGAGCAGTACTTC. Translating it yields CASSYQQVAAGEQYF.